This is a list of T cell receptor beta chains from one sample in a study of cytomegalovirus exposure and HLA in healthy donors. Generated by immunoSEQ multiplex PCR, the TCRdb table keeps only in-frame clones and is missing some. The sample has roughly 150,000 clones; 85% to 90% are singletons. Sample: PBMCs. The receptors were gathered from a woman aged 18 to 35 in good health and CMV-seropositive. CDR3s include the opening cysteine and the closing phenylalanine or tryptophan. The order of the fields is CDR3 DNA, CDR3 protein, clone size, D gene, J gene, CDR3 length, V gene. A D gene is named only where the DNA matches it firmly. The listing skips clone size in some rows; elsewhere it reads once, few, many or a size class.

TGTGCCAGCAGCCAGGGTGGGGGCCTGGGTTCCCAAGAGACCCAGTACTTC,CASSQGGGLGSQETQYF,-,-,TRBJ2-5,17,TRBV7-9
TGTGCCAGCAGCTCCGACAGGGGGTTCTCCTACGAGCAGTACTTC,CASSSDRGFSYEQYF,-,TRBD1,TRBJ2-7,15,TRBV11-3
TGTGCCAGCAGTCCCTCAACAGGGGGCGCAGTGAACGAGCAGTACTTC,CASSPSTGGAVNEQYF,-,TRBD1,TRBJ2-7,16,TRBV2
TGTGCCAGCAGCTTAGCGACCCCTGAGGCAGATACGCAGTATTTT,CASSLATPEADTQYF,-,-,TRBJ2-3,15,TRBV7-9
TGTGCCAGCAGCGTCCGACTAGCGGGAAACACCGGGGAGCTGTTTTTT,CASSVRLAGNTGELFF,-,TRBD2,TRBJ2-2,16,TRBV9
TGTGCCAGCGGACCGGGACAGGGTTGGGGCACTGAAGCTTTCTTT,CASGPGQGWGTEAFF,-,TRBD1,TRBJ1-1,15,TRBV28
TGCAGCGTTGAGCGGGGGGTGAACACTGAAGCTTTCTTT,CSVERGVNTEAFF,-,-,TRBJ1-1,13,TRBV29-1
TGCGCCAGCAGCCTCGAGACTAGCGGGAAGAATACGCAGTATTTT,CASSLETSGKNTQYF,-,TRBD2,TRBJ2-3,15,TRBV4-3
TGTGCCAGCAGCTTACACCCATACGACAGGGGCACTGAAGCTTTCTTT,CASSLHPYDRGTEAFF,-,TRBD1,TRBJ1-1,16,TRBV7-8
TGTGCCAGCAGCCTGGGACAGGGATCTGATACGCAGTATTTT,CASSLGQGSDTQYF,-,TRBD1,TRBJ2-3,14,TRBV11-3
TGTGCCAGCAGCCGAAGACAGGGGGCCGTTCAAGAGACCCAGTACTTC,CASSRRQGAVQETQYF,-,TRBD1,TRBJ2-5,16,TRBV11-1
TGTGCCAGCAGCGGGGGCGGGAGTCAGCCCCAGCATTTT,CASSGGGSQPQHF,few,-,TRBJ1-5,13,TRBV9
TGTGCCAGCAGCCGAGCGGGGTACGAGCAGTACTTC,CASSRAGYEQYF,once,TRBD2,TRBJ2-7,12,TRBV27
TGTGCCAGCAGTTTAGAGGGGGCTGACTCTGGGGCCAACGTCCTGACTTTC,CASSLEGADSGANVLTF,-,TRBD1,TRBJ2-6,17,TRBV27